The present T cell receptor (beta chain) was sequenced within a study of blood T cell repertoires in COVID-19. Across the study: Nucleic acid was either cDNA or gDNA, and it came from T cells, B-cell-depleted T cells, or PBMCs.

The table came from immunoSEQ multiplex PCR; TCRdb's copy has only in-frame clones and leaves some out. The sample includes tens of thousands of clones, 82% of them seen just once. Germline trimming cut 4 bases from V and 8 bases from J; bases unmatched to any gene: 7. The CDR3 has 15 amino acids. Germline CDR1 is SGHTA and CDR2 is FQGTGA. The clonotype comes from a human donor with acute or convalescent COVID-19. The donor label of this sample is uncertain. The source material was peripheral blood. The genes are TRBV7-3 and TRBJ2-1; 11 nucleotides align to TRBD2. CDR3 loop: CASSSRLAGYDEQFF. Here the CDR3 DNA reads TGTGCCAGCAGCTCCCGACTAGCGGGGTACGATGAGCAGTTCTTC.